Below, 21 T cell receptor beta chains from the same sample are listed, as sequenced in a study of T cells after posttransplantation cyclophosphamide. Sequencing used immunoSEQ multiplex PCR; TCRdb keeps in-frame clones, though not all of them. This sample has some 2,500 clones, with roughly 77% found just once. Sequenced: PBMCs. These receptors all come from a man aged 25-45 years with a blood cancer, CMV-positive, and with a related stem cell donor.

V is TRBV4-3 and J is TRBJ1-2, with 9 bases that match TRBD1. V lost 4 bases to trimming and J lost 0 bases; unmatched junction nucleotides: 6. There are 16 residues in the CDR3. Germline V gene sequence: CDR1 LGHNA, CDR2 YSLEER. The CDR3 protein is CASSPLGTGSNYGYTF. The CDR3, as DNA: TGCGCCAGCAGCCCCTTAGGGACAGGGTCTAACTATGGCTACACCTTC.

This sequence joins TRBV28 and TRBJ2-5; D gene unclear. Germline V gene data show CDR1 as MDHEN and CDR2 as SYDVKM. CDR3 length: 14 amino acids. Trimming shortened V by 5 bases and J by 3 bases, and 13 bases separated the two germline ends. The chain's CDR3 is CASSRSSTKETQYF. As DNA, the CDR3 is TGTGCCAGCAGTCGATCGAGTACTAAAGAGACCCAGTACTTC. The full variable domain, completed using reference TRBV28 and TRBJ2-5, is DVKVTQSSRYLVKRTGEKVFLECVQDMDHENMFWYRQDPGLGLRLIYFSYDVKMKEKGDIPEGYSVSREKKERFSLILESASTNQTSMYLCASSRSSTKETQYFGPGTRLLVL.

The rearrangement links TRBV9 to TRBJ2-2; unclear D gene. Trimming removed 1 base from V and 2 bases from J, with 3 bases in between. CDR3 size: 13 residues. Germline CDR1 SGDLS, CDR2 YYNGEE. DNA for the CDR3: TGTGCCAGCAGCGTACCTAACACCGGGGAGCTGTTTTTT. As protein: CASSVPNTGELFF.

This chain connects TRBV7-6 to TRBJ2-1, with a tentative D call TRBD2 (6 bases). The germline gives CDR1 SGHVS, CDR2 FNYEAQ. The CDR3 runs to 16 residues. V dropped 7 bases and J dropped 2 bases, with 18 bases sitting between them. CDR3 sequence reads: CASILRAGYAYNEQFF. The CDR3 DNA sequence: TGTGCCAGCATCCTTCGAGCGGGCTACGCCTACAATGAGCAGTTCTTC.

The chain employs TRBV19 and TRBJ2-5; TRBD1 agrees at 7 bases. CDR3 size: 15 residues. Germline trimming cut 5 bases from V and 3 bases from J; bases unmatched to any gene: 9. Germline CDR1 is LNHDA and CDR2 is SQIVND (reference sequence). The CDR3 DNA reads TGTGCCAGTAGTCCCGACCCGGGACAGAAAGAGACCCAGTACTTC. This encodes CASSPDPGQKETQYF.

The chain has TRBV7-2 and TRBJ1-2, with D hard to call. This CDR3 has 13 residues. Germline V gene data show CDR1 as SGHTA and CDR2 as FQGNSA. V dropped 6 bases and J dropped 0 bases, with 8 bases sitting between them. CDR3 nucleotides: TGTGCCAGCAGTCCTCAGGCTAACTATGGCTACACCTTC. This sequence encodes CASSPQANYGYTF. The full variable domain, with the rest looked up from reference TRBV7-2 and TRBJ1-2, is GAGVSQSPSNKVTEKGKDVELRCDPISGHTALYWYRQSLGQGLEFLIYFQGNSAPDKSGLPSDRFSAERTGGSVSTLTIQRTQQEDSAVYLCASSPQANYGYTFGSGTRLTVV.

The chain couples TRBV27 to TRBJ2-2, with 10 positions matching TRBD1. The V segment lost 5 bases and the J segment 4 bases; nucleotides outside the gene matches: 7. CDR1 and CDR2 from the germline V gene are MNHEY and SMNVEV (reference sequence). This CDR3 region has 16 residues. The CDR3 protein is CASSIDRGPVTGELFF. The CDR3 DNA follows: TGTGCCAGCAGTATCGACAGGGGGCCGGTCACCGGGGAGCTGTTTTTT.

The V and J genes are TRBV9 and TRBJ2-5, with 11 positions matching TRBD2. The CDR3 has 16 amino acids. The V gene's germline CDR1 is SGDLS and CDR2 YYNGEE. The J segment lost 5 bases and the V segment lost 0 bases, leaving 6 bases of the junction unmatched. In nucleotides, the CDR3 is TGTGCCAGCAGCGTAGCTCCAACTAGCGGGAGCGAGACCCAGTACTTC. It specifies CASSVAPTSGSETQYF.

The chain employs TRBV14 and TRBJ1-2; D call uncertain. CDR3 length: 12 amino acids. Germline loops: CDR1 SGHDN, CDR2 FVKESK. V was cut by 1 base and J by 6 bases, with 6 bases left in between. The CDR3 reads CASSQARHGYTF. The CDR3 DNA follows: TGTGCCAGCAGCCAAGCTCGTCATGGCTACACCTTC.

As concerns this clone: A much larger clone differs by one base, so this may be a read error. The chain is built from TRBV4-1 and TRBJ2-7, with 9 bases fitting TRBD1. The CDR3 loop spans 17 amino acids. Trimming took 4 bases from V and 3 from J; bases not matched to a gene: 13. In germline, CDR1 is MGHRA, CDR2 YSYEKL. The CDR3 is CASSREISGQGGYEQYF. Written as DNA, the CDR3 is TGCGCCAGCAGCCGGGAGATCTCGGGACAGGGAGGCTACGAGCAGTACTTC.

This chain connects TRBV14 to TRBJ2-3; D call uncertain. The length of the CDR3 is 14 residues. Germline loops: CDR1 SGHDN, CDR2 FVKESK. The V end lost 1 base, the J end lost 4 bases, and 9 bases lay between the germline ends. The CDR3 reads CASSQGTAADTQYF. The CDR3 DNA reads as TGTGCCAGCAGCCAAGGAACAGCAGCAGATACGCAGTATTTT.

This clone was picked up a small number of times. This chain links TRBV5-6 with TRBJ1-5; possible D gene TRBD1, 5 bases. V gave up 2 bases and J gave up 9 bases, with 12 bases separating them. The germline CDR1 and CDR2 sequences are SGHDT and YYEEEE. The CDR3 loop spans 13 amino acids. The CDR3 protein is CASSFGQGGPQHF. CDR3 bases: TGTGCCAGCAGCTTTGGTCAGGGAGGGCCCCAGCATTTT.

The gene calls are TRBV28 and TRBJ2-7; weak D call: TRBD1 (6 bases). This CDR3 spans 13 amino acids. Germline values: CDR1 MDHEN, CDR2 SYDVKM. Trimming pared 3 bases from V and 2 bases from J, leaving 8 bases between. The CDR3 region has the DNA TGTGCCAGCAGTTTTCAGGGGACCTACGAGCAGTACTTC. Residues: CASSFQGTYEQYF.

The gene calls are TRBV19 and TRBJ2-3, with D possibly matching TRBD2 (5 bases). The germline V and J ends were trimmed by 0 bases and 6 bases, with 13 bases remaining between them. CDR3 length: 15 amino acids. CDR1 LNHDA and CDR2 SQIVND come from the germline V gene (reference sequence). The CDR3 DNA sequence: TGTGCCAGTAGTATAGATGGAGCGGTATGGGATACGCAGTATTTT. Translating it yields CASSIDGAVWDTQYF.

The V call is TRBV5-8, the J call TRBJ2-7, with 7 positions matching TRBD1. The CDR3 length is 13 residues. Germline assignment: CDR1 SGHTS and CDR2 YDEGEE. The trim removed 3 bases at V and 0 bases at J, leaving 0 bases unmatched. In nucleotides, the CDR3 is TGTGCCAGCAGCTGGGACAGCTCCTACGAGCAGTACTTC. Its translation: CASSWDSSYEQYF. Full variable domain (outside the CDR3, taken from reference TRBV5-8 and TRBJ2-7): EAGVTQSPTHLIKTRGQQATLRCSPISGHTSVYWYQQALGLGLQFLLWYDEGEERNRGNFPPRFSGRQFPNYSSELNVNALELEDSALYLCASSWDSSYEQYFGPGTRLTVT.

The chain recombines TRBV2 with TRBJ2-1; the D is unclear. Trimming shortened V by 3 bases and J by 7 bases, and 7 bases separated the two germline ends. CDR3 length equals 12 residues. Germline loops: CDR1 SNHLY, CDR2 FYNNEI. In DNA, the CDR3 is TGTGCCAGCAGTGATCTCGGGAATGAGCAGTTCTTC. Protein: CASSDLGNEQFF.

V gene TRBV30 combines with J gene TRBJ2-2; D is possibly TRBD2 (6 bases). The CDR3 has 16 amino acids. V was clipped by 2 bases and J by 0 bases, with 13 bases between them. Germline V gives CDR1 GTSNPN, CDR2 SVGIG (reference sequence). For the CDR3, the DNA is TGTGCCTGGAGTTTACCGGGACTTACGAACACCGGGGAGCTGTTTTTT. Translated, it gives CAWSLPGLTNTGELFF.

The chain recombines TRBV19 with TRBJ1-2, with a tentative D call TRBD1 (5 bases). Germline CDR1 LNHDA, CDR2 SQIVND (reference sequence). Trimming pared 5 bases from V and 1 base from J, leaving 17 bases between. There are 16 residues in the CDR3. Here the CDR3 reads CASSPLGPRSNYGYTF. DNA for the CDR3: TGTGCCAGTAGTCCATTGGGGCCCCGAAGTAACTATGGCTACACCTTC.

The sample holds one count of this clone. CDR3 residues: CASSIGPQPQHF. For the CDR3, the DNA is TGTGCCAGTAGTATAGGGCCTCAGCCCCAGCATTTT. This chain joins TRBV19 and TRBJ1-5; D ambiguous. CDR1 and CDR2 from the germline V gene are LNHDA and SQIVND (reference sequence). The CDR3 has 12 residues. V was cut by 1 base and J by 6 bases, with 4 bases left in between.

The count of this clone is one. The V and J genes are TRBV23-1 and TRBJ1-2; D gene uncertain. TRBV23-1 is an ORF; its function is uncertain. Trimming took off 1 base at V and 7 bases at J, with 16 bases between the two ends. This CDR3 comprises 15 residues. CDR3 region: CASSQFRQALFGYTF. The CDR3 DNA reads TGCGCCAGCAGTCAATTCCGCCAGGCTTTATTTGGCTACACCTTC.

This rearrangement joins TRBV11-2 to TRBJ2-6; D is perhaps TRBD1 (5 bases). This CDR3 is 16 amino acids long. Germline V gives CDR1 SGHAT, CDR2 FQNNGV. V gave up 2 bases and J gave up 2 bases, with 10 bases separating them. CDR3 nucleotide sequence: TGTGCCAGCAGCTTATTATGGGGCGCTGGGGCCAACGTCCTGACTTTC. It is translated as CASSLLWGAGANVLTF.